This is a list of T cell receptor beta chains from one sample in a study of shared clonotypes between healthy human individuals. Clones were read by immunoSEQ multiplex PCR, and TCRdb kept only the in-frame ones, dropping some. The data show 2 million to 2.5 million clones, roughly 95% seen once. Sequencing input: naive CD4+ T cells sorted from blood. These receptors were collected from a man aged 18 to 35 in good health. CDR3s include the opening cysteine and the closing phenylalanine or tryptophan. A D gene is named only where the DNA matches it firmly. Size tells how often a clone was seen (once, few, many) or the class of an expanded clone, and some rows leave it out.

D gene	V gene	J gene	clone size	CDR3 protein	CDR3 DNA
TRBD2	TRBV5-1	TRBJ2-1	NA	CASSLRGGNNEQFF	TGCGCCAGCAGCTTGCGCGGGGGGAACAATGAGCAGTTCTTC
NA	TRBV30	TRBJ1-6	NA	CAWSGRNSPLHF	TGTGCCTGGAGCGGCAGAAATTCACCCCTCCACTTT
NA	TRBV2	TRBJ2-7	many	CASRRTYEQYF	TGTGCCAGCAGACGGACCTACGAGCAGTACTTC
TRBD2	TRBV7-9	TRBJ2-3	NA	CASSLGLAGSTDTQYF	TGTGCCAGCAGCCTAGGACTAGCGGGGAGCACAGATACGCAGTATTTT
NA	TRBV29-1	TRBJ2-1	NA	CSVLPSTEQFF	TGCAGCGTTCTCCCCTCGACAGAGCAGTTCTTC
NA	TRBV27	TRBJ2-2	NA	CASSLGSTSTGELFF	TGTGCCAGCAGTTTAGGCTCGACCAGCACCGGGGAGCTGTTTTTT
NA	TRBV11-2	TRBJ2-7	NA	CASSPRASYEQYF	TGTGCCAGCAGCCCCAGGGCCTCCTACGAGCAGTACTTC
NA	TRBV2	TRBJ2-1	NA	CASTQAGEQFF	TGTGCCAGCACCCAGGCGGGGGAGCAGTTCTTC
NA	TRBV6-1	TRBJ2-3	NA	CASSDPGGARPDTQYF	TGTGCCAGCAGTGACCCCGGGGGAGCGAGGCCAGATACGCAGTATTTT
NA	TRBV11-2	TRBJ2-7	NA	CASSLSGGDEEQYF	TGTGCCAGCAGCTTATCAGGCGGGGACGAGGAGCAGTACTTC
TRBD1	TRBV7-8	TRBJ1-1	NA	CASSQDRGETEAFF	TGTGCCAGCAGCCAGGACAGGGGTGAAACTGAAGCTTTCTTT